This section outlines one TCR beta chain sequence together with its context. Its binding antigen is unknown. Per-nucleotide qualities are absent, and no much larger clonotype sits a single base away. The data originate from a study of T-cell reconstitution after alpha-beta-depleted transplantation in children (dated by TCRdb to about 2016). At the level of the whole study: T-cell immune reconstitution after TCRalphabeta/CD19-depleted allogeneic hematopoietic cell transplantation in children was quantitatively tracked in the study by means of TCR repertoire profiling.

What the authors observed across the whole study: About two months after transplant, the apparently early recovery of alphabetaT-cell counts reportedly depended on just several hundred clones that had expanded rapidly and came from non-depleted graft cells. In some patients, the high TCRbeta diversity seen at day 60 was put down to recipient T cells and intrathymic progenitors that had survived conditioning. Over subsequent months, a decline in hyperexpanded clone frequencies was noted, and after one year, T-cell counts and TCRbeta diversity were mostly ascribed to newly produced T cells.

Library generation was performed with PCR. The listed sequencing device is Illumina HiSeq 2500. TCR libraries were prepared with molecular barcoding, using unique molecular identifiers to normalize TCRbeta repertoire quantification. TCRdb reworked the public reads: Q25 trimming with fastp, MiXCR clone assembly, productive beta chains retained. Rows are unified per CDR3 protein, each entry keeping the most common DNA and genes. A total of fewer than 400,000 distinct CDR3 sequences appear in this sample, roughly 25% of them only once. The ten largest clones add up to 11% of the sample. According to the study, the label for this sample's treatment or condition signals: allogeneic hematopoietic cell transplantation with graft depleted of TCRalphabeta T cells and CD19 B cells. TCRalphabeta/CD19-depleted allogeneic hematopoietic cell grafts were given to the transplant recipients, all of whom were children.

CDR1 and CDR2 are read off the germline V gene (reference sequence) as PRHDT and FYEKMQ. The junction shows trimming of 6 bases on V and 6 bases on J, and the gene matches do not reach 10 bases of it. The CDR3 covers 15 residues, taking in both the cysteine and the phenylalanine. The DNA shown is the 45-base CDR3, in frame from base 1. The clonotype was recovered from a male patient younger than 18 who had a stem cell transplant for acute lymphoblastic leukemia, so the T cells may come from the graft donor. This sequence uses TRBV13 and TRBJ2-1; 8 middle bases align to TRBD1. The sample here was PBMCs, mostly from graft donor cells, taken 180 days after TCRalphabeta/CD19-depleted stem cell transplant. The bases read TGTGCCAGCAGTTTTACAGGGGGGTCTCGCAATGAGCAGTTCTTC. Its protein is CASSFTGGSRNEQFF.